Each of the 6 T cell receptor beta chains below was sequenced from the same sample in a study of T cells after yellow fever vaccination. TCRdb reprocessed the 5' RACE reads via MiXCR and lists one record per CDR3 protein. The data hold 600,000 to 750,000 distinct CDR3 sequences, with 10% to 15% observed a single time. Sequences were derived from PBMCs, sampled on the day of the yellow fever booster vaccination. These receptors were obtained from a man aged 25 to 40 who received the YFV17D yellow fever vaccine.

In its sample, this clonotype was seen a few times. This chain joins TRBV6-5 and TRBJ2-3; D may be TRBD2 (5 bases). The ends were cut back, 0 bases at V and 6 bases at J, with 13 bases in the middle. Germline loops: CDR1 MNHEY, CDR2 SVGAGI. CDR3 length equals 15 residues. CDR3 protein: CASSYSPSPVDTQYF. The CDR3 DNA reads as TGTGCCAGCAGTTACTCGCCTAGCCCCGTGGATACGCAGTATTTT.

This clonotype was detected a few times. The chain is built from TRBV5-1 and TRBJ2-1; maybe TRBD2 (5 bases). CDR3 length equals 17 residues. From germline, CDR1 is SGHRS and CDR2 YFSETQ. V was trimmed by 0 bases and J by 7 bases, leaving 20 bases between them. In DNA form, the CDR3 reads TGCGCCAGCAGCTTGGTACTCCGGGATCCCCGCGGGAATGAGCAGTTCTTC. Translation gives CASSLVLRDPRGNEQFF. Full variable domain (missing parts from reference TRBV5-1 and TRBJ2-1): KAGVTQTPRYLIKTRGQQVTLSCSPISGHRSVSWYQQTPGQGLQFLFEYFSETQRNKGNFPGRFSGRQFSNSRSEMNVSTLELGDSALYLCASSLVLRDPRGNEQFFGPGTRLTVL.

The J gene is TRBJ1-5, the V gene TRBV20-1; weak D call: TRBD1 (6 bases). This CDR3 is 14 amino acids long. From germline, CDR1 is DFQATT and CDR2 SNEGSKA (reference sequence). V was shortened by 6 bases and J by 3 bases, with 15 bases between the two germline ends. CDR3 sequence reads: CSARDTRANQPQHF. The CDR3 bases are TGCAGTGCAAGGGACACAAGGGCCAATCAGCCCCAGCATTTT.

The CDR3, as DNA: TGTGCCAGCAGTTTGGCTAGCGGGAGTAAAAATGAGCAGTTCTTC. Amino acid sequence: CASSLASGSKNEQFF. The chain couples TRBV12-3 or TRBV12-4 to TRBJ2-1; TRBD2 aligns across 10 bases. The length of the CDR3 is 15 residues. Trimming cost V 3 bases and J 7 bases; bases outside gene matches: 6.

CDR3 bases: TGTGCCAGCGGGTTACTAGCGGAGTTCCAAGAGACCCAGTACTTC. Amino acid sequence: CASGLLAEFQETQYF. The chain joins TRBV6-5 to TRBJ2-5, with 8 bases matching TRBD2. The germline V gene encodes CDR1 MNHEY and CDR2 SVGAGI. CDR3 length equals 15 residues. Trimming at V came to 8 bases and at J to 1 base, leaving 9 bases not matched to a gene.

This clonotype was found a few times. V is TRBV3-1 and J is TRBJ2-1; no clear D gene. This CDR3 has 13 residues. Between the trimmed V and J ends, which lost 6 bases and 5 bases, there was a span of 11 bases. Germline loops: CDR1 LGHDT, CDR2 YNNKEL (reference sequence). CDR3 in DNA: TGTGCCAGCAGGACCCCTCCTGACAATGAGCAGTTCTTC. It encodes CASRTPPDNEQFF.